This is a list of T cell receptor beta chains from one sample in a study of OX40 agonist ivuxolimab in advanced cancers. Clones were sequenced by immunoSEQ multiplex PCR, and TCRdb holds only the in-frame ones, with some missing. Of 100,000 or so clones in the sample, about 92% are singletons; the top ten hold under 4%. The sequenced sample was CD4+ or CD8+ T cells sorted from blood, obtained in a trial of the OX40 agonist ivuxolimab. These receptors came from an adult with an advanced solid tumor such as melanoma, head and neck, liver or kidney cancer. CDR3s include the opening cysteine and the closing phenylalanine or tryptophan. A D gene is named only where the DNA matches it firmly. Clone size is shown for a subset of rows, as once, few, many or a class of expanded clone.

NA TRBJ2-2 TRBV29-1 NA TGCAGCGTGAGACATCAAGGTCCCGGGGAGCTGTTTTTT CSVRHQGPGELFF
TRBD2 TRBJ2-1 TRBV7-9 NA TGTGCCAGCAGCTTAGGGGGAGGGCCTGGCTCCTACAATGAGCAGTTCTTC CASSLGGGPGSYNEQFF
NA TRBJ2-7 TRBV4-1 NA TGCGCCAGCAGCCAAGCCCCGGGCGGCGAGCAGTACTTC CASSQAPGGEQYF
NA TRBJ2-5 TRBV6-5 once TGTGCCAGCAGTTACGGAGAGACCCAGTACTTC CASSYGETQYF
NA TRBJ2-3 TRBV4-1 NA TGCGCCAGCAGCCAAGATCAGGGCCCGGATACGCAGTATTTT CASSQDQGPDTQYF
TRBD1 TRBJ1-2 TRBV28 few TGTGCCAGCAGTCCCGGGACAGGGGGCTATGGCTACACCTTC CASSPGTGGYGYTF
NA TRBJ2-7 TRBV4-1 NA TGCGCCAGCAGCCAAGAGCGGCACGGAGGCTACGAGCAGTACTTC CASSQERHGGYEQYF
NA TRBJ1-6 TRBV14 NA TGTGCCAGCAGCCAAGCGGGCACTGGCTGGGGACCCCTCCACTTT CASSQAGTGWGPLHF
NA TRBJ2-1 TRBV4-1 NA TGCGCCAGCAGCCAAGACTACACCAATGAGCAGTTCTTC CASSQDYTNEQFF
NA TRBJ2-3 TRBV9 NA TGTGCCAGCAAGGGGGGGGTGGCAGATACGCAGTATTTT CASKGGVADTQYF
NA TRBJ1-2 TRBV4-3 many TGCGCCAGCAGCCACCCCGGGCATCCATTAGGCTACACCTTC CASSHPGHPLGYTF
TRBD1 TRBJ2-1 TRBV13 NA TGTGCCAGCAGCGCAGACAGGGGAATGACGGGTGAGCAGTTCTTC CASSADRGMTGEQFF
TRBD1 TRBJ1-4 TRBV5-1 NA TGCGCCAGCAGCCATATGGACAGGCTTAATGAAAAACTGTTTTTT CASSHMDRLNEKLFF
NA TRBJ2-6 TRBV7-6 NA TGTGCCAGCAGCTTACCGGGGACCGGGGCCAACGTCCTGACTTTC CASSLPGTGANVLTF
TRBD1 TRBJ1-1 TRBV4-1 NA TGCGCCAGCAGCCAAGGCCGGGACAGGGGTGAAGCTTTCTTT CASSQGRDRGEAFF
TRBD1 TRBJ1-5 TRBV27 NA TGTGCCAGCAGCCGGGACAGGGGGATTCAGCCCCAGCATTTT CASSRDRGIQPQHF
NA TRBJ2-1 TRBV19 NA TGTGCCAGTAGTATAGGTTCGGGTTACAATGAGCAGTTCTTC CASSIGSGYNEQFF
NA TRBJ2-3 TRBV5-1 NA TGCGCCAGCAGCTTGTTCCTCGGGGGAACAGATACGCAGTATTTT CASSLFLGGTDTQYF
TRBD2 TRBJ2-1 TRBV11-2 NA TGTGCCAGCAGCACTGGGACTAGCGGGCACTACAATGAGCAGTTCTTC CASSTGTSGHYNEQFF
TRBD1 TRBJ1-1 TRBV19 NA TGTGCCAGTAGTATTAGGGGACAGGGGGCCTGGACTGAAGCTTTCTTT CASSIRGQGAWTEAFF
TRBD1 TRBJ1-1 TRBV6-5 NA TGTGCCAGCGCACTCAGGGGGCCGAACACTGAAGCTTTCTTT CASALRGPNTEAFF
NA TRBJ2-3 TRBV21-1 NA TGTGCCAGGACTATGGCGGGAGAAGGTCCGCCACGTCCAGATACGCAGTATTTT CARTMAGEGPPRPDTQYF
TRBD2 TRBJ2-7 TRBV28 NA TGTGCCAGCATGGGCGGTCCAATTAGCGGGGGGCCATTGATCTACGAGCAGTACTTC CASMGGPISGGPLIYEQYF
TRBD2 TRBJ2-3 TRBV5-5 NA TGTGCCAGCAGCCTCGGACTAGCGGGGGGTTATAGCACAGATACGCAGTATTTT CASSLGLAGGYSTDTQYF
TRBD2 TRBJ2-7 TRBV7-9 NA TGTGCCAGCAGCTTAGTCGGGGGGAGCTCCTACGAGCAGTACTTC CASSLVGGSSYEQYF
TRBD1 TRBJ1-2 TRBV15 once TGTGCCACCAGCAGTTGGACAGGGGATGGCTACACCTTC CATSSWTGDGYTF
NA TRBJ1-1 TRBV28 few TGTGCCAGCAGTTTGTTACAGGGTTGGAGCACTGAAGCTTTCTTT CASSLLQGWSTEAFF
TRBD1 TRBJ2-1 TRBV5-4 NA TGTGCCAGCAGCTTGGCGGCAGGGGGAAGCAATGAGCAGTTCTTC CASSLAAGGSNEQFF
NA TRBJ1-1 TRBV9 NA TGTGCCAGCAGCGCCCCAACGGGGGGTCTCGCCATGAACACTGAAGCTTTCTTT CASSAPTGGLAMNTEAFF
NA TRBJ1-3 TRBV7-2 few TGTGCCAGCAGCTTAGGGAACACCATATATTTT CASSLGNTIYF
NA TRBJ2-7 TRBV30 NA TGTGCCTGGAGTGTAGTAACAGGGACCGGGAGGGAGCAGTACTTC CAWSVVTGTGREQYF
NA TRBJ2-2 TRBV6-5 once TGTGCCAGCAGTACAGGTTTCACCGGGGAGCTGTTTTTT CASSTGFTGELFF
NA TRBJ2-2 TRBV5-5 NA TGTGCCAGCACCTTCCTTCCAGGTACCACCGGGGAGCTGTTTTTT CASTFLPGTTGELFF
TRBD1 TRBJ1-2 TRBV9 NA TGTGCCAGCAGCGGTGGACAGGGAAAAGCTGGCTACACCTTC CASSGGQGKAGYTF
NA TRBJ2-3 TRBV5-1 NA TGCGCCAGCAATGCAGGGGTCCGGGACGATACGCAGTATTTT CASNAGVRDDTQYF
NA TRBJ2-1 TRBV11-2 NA TGTGCCAGCAGCGACCTAGCCTTTGGCTACAATGAGCAGTTCTTC CASSDLAFGYNEQFF
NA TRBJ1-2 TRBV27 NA TGTGCCAGCAGTTTAACGGGGTTGGTCCATGGCTACACCTTC CASSLTGLVHGYTF
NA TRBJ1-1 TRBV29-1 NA TGCAGCGTTGAAGATCCGGGGGGCGGCCCGTCCCTTGGATCGAACACTGAAGCTTTCTTT CSVEDPGGGPSLGSNTEAFF
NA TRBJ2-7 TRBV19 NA TGTGCCACGGAGGGACACGACTCCTACGAGCAGTACTTC CATEGHDSYEQYF
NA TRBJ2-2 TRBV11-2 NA TGTGCCAGCACCTCGGGGTCTTACACCGGGGAGCTGTTTTTT CASTSGSYTGELFF
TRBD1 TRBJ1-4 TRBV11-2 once TGTGCCAGCAGCACCCGGACAGGGGGCTACAGGGAAAAACTGTTTTTT CASSTRTGGYREKLFF
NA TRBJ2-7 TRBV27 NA TGTGCCAGCAAGGGCCTCGCCGATTCCTACGAGCAGTACTTC CASKGLADSYEQYF
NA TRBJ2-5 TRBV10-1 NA TGCGCCAGCAGTGAAGCGGCCATCCAAGAGACCCAGTACTTC CASSEAAIQETQYF
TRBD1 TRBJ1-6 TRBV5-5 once TGTGCCAGCAGCTTGTCGCTCGACAGGGGGCAATCACCCCTCCACTTT CASSLSLDRGQSPLHF
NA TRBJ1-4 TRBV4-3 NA TGCGCCAGCAGCCATTCGACAGACTCTAATGAAAAACTGTTTTTT CASSHSTDSNEKLFF